Each of the 29 T cell receptor beta chains below was sequenced from the same sample in a study of CD8+CD57+ T cells in acquired aplastic anemia. Individuals selected for sequencing had exhibited CD8+CD57+ cell expansion on flow cytometry. Profiles of TCR beta VDJ and CDR3 were generated from a genomic DNA template. TCRdb fed the reads into MiXCR, producing one record per CDR3 protein. Of under 200,000 distinct CDR3 sequences listed, around 48% are singletons. The specimen was sorted CD4+, CD8+, or CD8+CD57+ T cells (not recorded which) from PBMCs. The receptors were sampled from a human donor with aplastic anemia.

This clonotype was observed a few times. The CDR3 DNA sequence: TGTGCCACCAGTGGGGCAGGGAGAGGCGGGGAGCTGTTTTTT. Amino acid sequence: CATSGAGRGGELFF. The genes are TRBV24-1 and TRBJ2-2; TRBD1 or TRBD2 may be the D gene (5 bases each). Germline V gene data show CDR1 as KGHDR and CDR2 as SFDVKD. This CDR3 spans 14 amino acids. With 5 bases removed from V and 7 bases from J, the gap between germline ends came to 13 bases.

This chain joins TRBV18 and TRBJ2-1; D is unclear. The V and J ends lost 2 bases and 0 bases respectively, with 8 bases between them. CDR3 length: 15 amino acids. The V gene's germline CDR1 is KGHSH and CDR2 LQKENI. In nucleotides, the CDR3 is TGTGCCAGCTCACCAAACTCAGGCTCCTACAATGAGCAGTTCTTC. Its protein is CASSPNSGSYNEQFF.

The V and J genes are TRBV2 and TRBJ2-7, with D perhaps TRBD1 (6 bases). Germline CDR1 is SNHLY and CDR2 is FYNNEI. V lost 6 bases, J lost 6 bases, and 18 bases lay in between. The CDR3 is 14 amino acids. CDR3 sequence: CASRAISTGSEQYF. In DNA form, the CDR3 reads TGTGCCAGCAGGGCGATCTCGACAGGATCCGAGCAGTACTTC.

The rearrangement links TRBV18 to TRBJ1-2, with 7 bases matching TRBD1. With 2 bases clipped from V and 4 bases from J, the junction kept 4 bases outside the gene matches. The CDR3 contains 14 residues. Germline assignment: CDR1 KGHSH and CDR2 LQKENI. As DNA, the CDR3 is TGTGCCAGCTCACCAGGGACAGACCTCTATGGCTACACCTTC. It yields the protein CASSPGTDLYGYTF.

This clonotype was counted a few times. J is TRBJ2-1 and V is TRBV11-1; D not certain. Trimming took 5 bases from V and 1 from J, leaving 27 bases between them. There are 20 residues in the CDR3. CDR1 and CDR2 (germline): SGHAT, FQDESV (reference sequence). CDR3 residues: CASSTRLIPPNRMSYNEQFF. DNA of the CDR3: TGTGCCAGCAGCACCAGACTGATCCCCCCAAACCGAATGTCCTACAATGAGCAGTTCTTC. The full variable domain, its missing parts supplied by reference TRBV11-1 and TRBJ2-1, is EAEVAQSPRYKITEKSQAVAFWCDPISGHATLYWYRQILGQGPELLVQFQDESVVDDSQLPKDRFSAERLKGVDSTLKIQPAELGDSAMYLCASSTRLIPPNRMSYNEQFFGPGTRLTVL.

This clonotype was seen once. V usage is TRBV7-9 and J usage is TRBJ1-2, with D possibly matching TRBD1 (5 bases). The length of the CDR3 is 12 residues. In germline, CDR1 is SEHNR, CDR2 FQNEAQ (reference sequence). Trimming removed 7 bases at V and 6 bases at J, with 12 bases between. The CDR3 sequence: CASTRGRDGYTF. In nucleotides, the CDR3 is TGTGCCAGCACTCGGGGACGAGATGGCTACACCTTC.

The chain combines TRBV15 with TRBJ1-2; tentatively, D is TRBD1 (6 bases). V gave up 0 bases and J gave up 6 bases, with 17 bases separating them. The CDR3 contains 16 residues. The V gene's germline CDR1 is LNHNV and CDR2 YYDKDF (reference sequence). DNA of the CDR3: TGTGCCACCAGCAGAGATCGAACAGGGTGGCCTCATGGCTACACCTTC. Its translation is CATSRDRTGWPHGYTF.

This clonotype was observed once. V gene TRBV20-1 combines with J gene TRBJ1-1; D unresolved. V was clipped by 2 bases and J by 2 bases, with 9 bases between them. CDR1 is DFQATT, CDR2 SNEGSKA, per germline (reference sequence). The CDR3 has 13 residues. In DNA form, the CDR3 reads TGCAGTGCTAGAAGAGGTGGTAACACTGAAGCTTTCTTT. Its translation: CSARRGGNTEAFF.

The chain combines TRBV10-3 with TRBJ2-3; D possibly corresponds to TRBD2 (7 bases). V was shortened by 11 bases and J by 12 bases, with 30 bases between the two germline ends. Germline values: CDR1 ENHRY, CDR2 SYGVKD. CDR3 size: 15 residues. The CDR3 DNA follows: TGTGCCGGCAGTTACTCTCGGGGGGCCGCACCCCGACAGTATTTT. It yields the protein CAGSYSRGAAPRQYF.

This clonotype was counted a single time. One end of the junction is discordant with germline, which a read error may explain. V and J are TRBV6-4 and TRBJ2-7, with TRBD1 matching over 9 bases. This CDR3 is built from 14 residues. The germline CDR1 and CDR2 sequences are MRHNA and SNTAGT. CDR3 bases: TGTGCCAGCACCCCGGACAGGGGACCCTACGGGCAGTACTTC. Its protein is CASTPDRGPYGQYF.

V usage is TRBV19 and J usage is TRBJ1-5; D remains unclear. Germline V CDR1 and CDR2: LNHDA, SQIVND (reference sequence). Trimming cost V 3 bases and J 3 bases, with 12 bases left between them. The CDR3 is 15 residues long. DNA of the CDR3: TGTGCCAGTAGTATGGACGCTTCGAACAATCAGCCCCAGCATTTT. Amino acid sequence: CASSMDASNNQPQHF.

To note about this clonotype: This could be a read error, since a much larger clone is one nucleotide away. V is TRBV25-1 and J is TRBJ2-5, with 9 bases identical to TRBD1. Per the germline V gene, CDR1 is MGHDK and CDR2 is SYGVNS. The CDR3 spans 16 residues. CDR3 residues: CASSDPGGTGRETRYF. The CDR3 DNA reads TGTGCCAGCAGTGACCCAGGCGGGACAGGGAGAGAGACCCGGTACTTC.

This clonotype was counted many times. The J gene is TRBJ1-4, the V gene TRBV15; possibly TRBD1 for D (6 bases). Germline CDR1 LNHNV, CDR2 YYDKDF (reference sequence). The germline V and J ends were trimmed by 4 bases and 7 bases, with 13 bases remaining between them. The CDR3 has 14 amino acids. CDR3 sequence: CATSIKGEGEKLFF. In DNA form, the CDR3 reads TGTGCCACCAGCATCAAGGGGGAGGGTGAAAAACTGTTTTTT.

This clonotype was counted many times. The chain recombines TRBV11-1 with TRBJ1-6, with D possibly TRBD1 on 6 matching bases. This CDR3 has 15 amino acids. Germline CDR1 and CDR2: SGHAT and FQDESV (reference sequence). With 1 base removed from V and 7 bases from J, the gap between germline ends came to 11 bases. CDR3 in DNA: TGTGCCAGCAGCTTAGTGGGGGCCCCAAATTCACCCCTCCACTTT. Amino acid sequence: CASSLVGAPNSPLHF.

This clonotype was found many times. The gene calls are TRBV12-3 or TRBV12-4 and TRBJ1-3; D is ambiguous. V lost 3 bases, J lost 0 bases, and 3 bases lay in between. The CDR3 covers 13 residues. DNA of the CDR3: TGTGCCAGCAGTTTGAACTCTGGAAACACCATATATTTT. It codes for CASSLNSGNTIYF.

The J gene is TRBJ1-1, the V gene TRBV11-1; D is possibly TRBD1 (5 bases). V was trimmed by 1 base and J by 0 bases, leaving 12 bases between them. The length of the CDR3 is 16 residues. Germline V gives CDR1 SGHAT, CDR2 FQDESV (reference sequence). CDR3 in DNA: TGTGCCAGCAGCTTAGGTTTCCGGGGGATGAACACTGAAGCTTTCTTT. This encodes CASSLGFRGMNTEAFF.

CDR3 bases: TGTGCCAGTAGTGTAGTCGGCGCAACTAATGAAAAACTGTTTTTT. Translation: CASSVVGATNEKLFF. The V and J genes are TRBV19 and TRBJ1-4; D gene uncertain. The V gene's germline CDR1 is LNHDA and CDR2 SQIVND (reference sequence). Trimming removed 5 bases from V and 0 bases from J, with 10 bases in between. CDR3 length equals 15 residues.

Many counts were recorded for this clonotype. This chain uses TRBV5-1 with TRBJ2-3; D unresolved. Trimming left V 2 bases short and J 3 bases short, with 7 bases between. CDR1 and CDR2 from the germline V gene are SGHRS and YFSETQ. The CDR3 has 13 amino acids. The CDR3 sequence is CASSFPGTDTQYF. The CDR3 coding sequence is TGCGCCAGCAGCTTCCCCGGGACAGATACGCAGTATTTT.

The V gene is TRBV7-8, the J gene TRBJ1-2; D possibly corresponds to TRBD1 (6 bases). V dropped 6 bases and J dropped 4 bases, with 21 bases sitting between them. The CDR3 has 16 residues. Germline-derived CDR1 and CDR2 are SGHVS and FQNEAQ. CDR3 nucleotides: TGTGCCAGCAGTGAATATGAAGGGGGGGCAGGCTATGGCTACACCTTC. It specifies CASSEYEGGAGYGYTF.

The chain links TRBV29-1 to TRBJ1-2; D is perhaps TRBD1 (6 bases). CDR3 length: 13 amino acids. The germline V gene encodes CDR1 SQVTM and CDR2 ANQGSEA. Trimming took off 4 bases at V and 0 bases at J, with 9 bases between the two ends. DNA of the CDR3: TGCAGCGTTGGGACAGATCCTAACTATGGCTACACCTTC. It is translated as CSVGTDPNYGYTF. Drawing the rest from reference TRBV29-1 and TRBJ1-2, the complete variable domain is SAVISQKPSRDICQRGTSLTIQCQVDSQVTMMFWYRQQPGQSLTLIATANQGSEATYESGFVIDKFPISRPNLTFSTLTVSNMSPEDSSIYLCSVGTDPNYGYTFGSGTRLTVV.

This clonotype was recorded at least ten times. The chain recombines TRBV11-2 with TRBJ2-7; possibly TRBD1 for D (5 bases). Germline V gives CDR1 SGHAT, CDR2 FQNNGV. V dropped 0 bases and J dropped 6 bases, with 15 bases sitting between them. This CDR3 region has 15 residues. CDR3 nucleotides: TGTGCCAGCAGCTTAGAAACAGGAATACGATCCGAGCAGTACTTC. Its translation is CASSLETGIRSEQYF. Based on the CDR3 plus reference TRBV11-2 and TRBJ2-7, the full variable domain is EAGVAQSPRYKIIEKRQSVAFWCNPISGHATLYWYQQILGQGPKLLIQFQNNGVVDDSQLPKDRFSAERLKGVDSTLKIQPAKLEDSAVYLCASSLETGIRSEQYFGPGTRLTVT.

This clonotype was counted between two and nine times. CDR3 amino acids: CSARVGTGQETQYF. In DNA form, the CDR3 reads TGCAGTGCTAGAGTCGGGACAGGGCAAGAGACCCAGTACTTC. This rearrangement joins TRBV20-1 to TRBJ2-5; 9 nucleotides match TRBD1. Germline V gene sequence: CDR1 DFQATT, CDR2 SNEGSKA (reference sequence). The CDR3 extends over 14 amino acids. The trim removed 1 base at V and 2 bases at J, leaving 2 bases unmatched.

The chain joins TRBV5-1 to TRBJ2-4, with 10 bases that match TRBD1. Germline CDR1 is SGHRS and CDR2 is YFSETQ. The CDR3 runs to 14 residues. J gave up 9 bases and V 0 bases, and 3 bases lay outside the gene matches. Here the CDR3 reads CASSLGQGAAIQYF. CDR3 DNA: TGCGCCAGCAGCTTGGGACAGGGGGCTGCCATTCAGTACTTC.

The gene calls are TRBV25-1 and TRBJ1-1, with D maybe TRBD1 (5 bases). The CDR3 covers 14 residues. CDR1 and CDR2 from the germline V gene are MGHDK and SYGVNS. V was trimmed by 2 bases and J by 1 base, leaving 8 bases between them. The CDR3 is CASSEQGTNTEAFF. The CDR3 DNA follows: TGTGCCAGCAGTGAACAGGGAACGAACACTGAAGCTTTCTTT.

This clonotype was seen repeatedly, ten times or more. J is TRBJ2-7 and V is TRBV5-1; 8 bases line up with TRBD1. Germline CDR1 and CDR2: SGHRS and YFSETQ. V lost 1 base and J lost 5; bases outside the gene matches: 5. The CDR3 runs to 14 residues. The CDR3 reads CASSLMDRVDEQYF. The CDR3 DNA sequence: TGCGCCAGCAGCTTGATGGACAGGGTCGACGAGCAGTACTTC.

This clonotype has more than one count but fewer than ten. This rearrangement joins TRBV9 to TRBJ1-6; perhaps TRBD1 as D (5 bases). Trimming cost V 3 bases and J 10 bases, with 14 bases left between them. The CDR3 covers 14 residues. Germline V gene lookup returns CDR1 SGDLS and CDR2 YYNGEE. The CDR3 sequence is CASSASGYRSPLHF. The CDR3 nucleotides read TGTGCCAGCAGCGCGTCAGGTTACAGGTCACCCCTCCACTTT. Full variable domain (rest looked up from reference TRBV9 and TRBJ1-6): DSGVTQTPKHLITATGQRVTLRCSPRSGDLSVYWYQQSLDQGLQFLIQYYNGEERAKGNILERFSAQQFPDLHSELNLSSLELGDSALYFCASSASGYRSPLHFGNGTRLTVT.

This clonotype was counted at least ten times. The chain has TRBV20-1 and TRBJ2-2; TRBD2 agrees at 8 bases. Trimming removed 3 bases from V and 5 bases from J; junction bases left unmatched: 11. Germline assignment: CDR1 DFQATT and CDR2 SNEGSKA (reference sequence). The CDR3 loop spans 16 amino acids. CDR3 nucleotides: TGCAGTGCTAGCGGACCGCGGGGGGCCAGGACCGGGGAGCTGTTTTTT. Protein product: CSASGPRGARTGELFF.

The CDR3 nucleotides are TGTGCCAGCAGCGTAGCGGGGGGACGTTTGATGAACACTGAAGCTTTCTTT. As protein: CASSVAGGRLMNTEAFF. The chain uses TRBV13 and TRBJ1-1, with TRBD1 as a possible D gene (5 bases). With 5 bases removed from V and 0 bases from J, the gap between germline ends came to 19 bases. CDR1 and CDR2 from the germline V gene are PRHDT and FYEKMQ (reference sequence). The CDR3 is made up of 17 amino acids.

This clonotype was observed a handful of times. This rearrangement joins TRBV3-1 to TRBJ2-2; D might be TRBD2 (5 bases). Germline loops: CDR1 LGHDT, CDR2 YNNKEL (reference sequence). This CDR3 region has 15 residues. V lost 7 bases and J lost 5, with 17 bases in between. The CDR3 nucleotides are TGTGCCAGCATCAATAAAGGAGGTGGAACCGGGGAGCTGTTTTTT. This sequence encodes CASINKGGGTGELFF.